One sample yielded the 27 T cell receptor beta chains listed below, sequenced in a study of OX40 agonist ivuxolimab in advanced cancers. Libraries were prepared by immunoSEQ multiplex PCR; TCRdb keeps only in-frame clonotypes and omits some of them. Of 43,000 or so clones in the sample, about 90% were seen once. The sequencing here drew on CD4+ or CD8+ T cells sorted from blood, taken in a trial of the OX40 agonist ivuxolimab. The receptors here all came from an adult with an advanced solid tumor such as melanoma, head and neck, liver or kidney cancer.

The V call is TRBV7-3, the J call TRBJ2-2; TRBD1 matches 7 bases. CDR3 length equals 15 residues. V was pared by 5 bases and J by 6 bases, with 9 bases of the junction left unmatched. The germline CDR1 and CDR2 sequences are SGHTA and FQGTGA. The CDR3 reads CASSPGQGVPGELFF. Here the CDR3 DNA reads TGTGCCAGCAGCCCTGGGCAGGGGGTCCCCGGGGAGCTGTTTTTT.

The chain has TRBV14 and TRBJ1-2; weak D call: TRBD1 (6 bases). Germline-derived CDR1 and CDR2 are SGHDN and FVKESK. The CDR3 loop spans 14 amino acids. V was clipped by 5 bases and J by 6 bases, with 16 bases between them. CDR3 nucleotides: TGTGCCAGCAGCTCTCTTGGAGGGGGGCATGGCTACACCTTC. It is translated as CASSSLGGGHGYTF.

This clone was recorded only once. The rearrangement uses TRBV19 and TRBJ2-6; perhaps TRBD1 as D (6 bases). V shed 4 bases and J shed 2 bases, with 12 bases lying between them. There are 16 residues in the CDR3. CDR1 LNHDA and CDR2 SQIVND come from the germline V gene (reference sequence). The CDR3 sequence is CASSRYPGAGANVLTF. The CDR3 nucleotides read TGTGCCAGTAGTAGGTACCCAGGGGCTGGGGCCAACGTCCTGACTTTC.

The CDR3 protein is CASSITSGLGTDTQYF. CDR3 DNA: TGTGCCAGCAGCATTACTAGCGGGCTGGGCACAGATACGCAGTATTTT. The rearrangement links TRBV11-3 to TRBJ2-3; the match to TRBD2 covers 9 bases. This CDR3 spans 16 amino acids. The V and J ends lost 5 bases and 1 base, in that order; junction bases with no gene match: 7. Germline V gene data show CDR1 as SGHNT and CDR2 as YENEEA. The full variable domain, with the rest looked up from reference TRBV11-3 and TRBJ2-3, is EAGVVQSPRYKIIEKKQPVAFWCNPISGHNTLYWYLQNLGQGPELLIRYENEEAVDDSQLPKDRFSAERLKGVDSTLKIQPAELGDSAVYLCASSITSGLGTDTQYFGPGTRLTVL.

This clone has a handful of counts. The gene calls are TRBV19 and TRBJ1-2; D remains ambiguous. V shed 7 bases and J shed 4 bases, with 10 bases lying between them. Looked up from germline, CDR1 is LNHDA and CDR2 is SQIVND (reference sequence). The CDR3 length is 12 residues. The CDR3 spells CASISLGYGYTF. CDR3 nucleotides: TGTGCCAGTATCAGCCTGGGCTATGGCTACACCTTC.

This chain uses TRBV7-2 with TRBJ1-2; 7 bases are shared with TRBD1. Unmatched junction bases numbered 7, after V lost 5 bases and J lost 1 base. The CDR3 has 15 amino acids. Germline lookup yields CDR1 SGHTA and CDR2 FQGNSA. CDR3 protein: CASSPRQGFNYGYTF. CDR3 bases: TGTGCCAGCAGCCCCCGACAGGGATTTAACTATGGCTACACCTTC.

V is TRBV7-2 and J is TRBJ2-1; a weak D match, TRBD2 (5 bases). There are 11 residues in the CDR3. CDR1 is SGHTA and CDR2 is FQGNSA in the germline V gene. V dropped 5 bases and J dropped 15 bases, with 14 bases sitting between them. Here the CDR3 reads CASSPSSFLFF. CDR3 in DNA: TGTGCCAGCAGCCCCTCTAGCTTTCTGTTCTTC.

The chain is built from TRBV19 and TRBJ1-4, with 9 bases identical to TRBD1. The J segment lost 8 bases and the V segment lost 5 bases, leaving 6 bases of the junction unmatched. Germline loops: CDR1 LNHDA, CDR2 SQIVND (reference sequence). This CDR3 has 14 amino acids. The chain's CDR3 is CASSEGQGREKLFF. CDR3 nucleotide sequence: TGTGCCAGTAGTGAGGGACAGGGAAGAGAAAAACTGTTTTTT.

This clone has just one count. The rearrangement links TRBV19 to TRBJ2-1, with D perhaps TRBD2 (5 bases). Looked up from germline, CDR1 is LNHDA and CDR2 is SQIVND (reference sequence). V lost 8 bases, J lost 5 bases, and 10 bases lay in between. CDR3 size: 12 residues. This CDR3 is CASGRGDNEQFF. The DNA for the CDR3 is TGTGCCAGTGGCCGGGGTGACAATGAGCAGTTCTTC. Together with reference TRBV19 and TRBJ2-1, the CDR3 gives the full variable domain: DGGITQSPKYLFRKEGQNVTLSCEQNLNHDAMYWYRQDPGQGLRLIYYSQIVNDFQKGDIAEGYSVSREKKESFPLTVTSAQKNPTAFYLCASGRGDNEQFFGPGTRLTVL.

Only a few counts were recorded for this clone. The chain carries TRBV12-5 and TRBJ1-2; the match to TRBD1 covers 7 bases. The CDR3 covers 13 residues. Germline V gene data show CDR1 as LGHNT and CDR2 as FRNRAP. The V segment lost 2 bases and the J segment 9 bases; nucleotides outside the gene matches: 6. CDR3: CASGLRGLQRYTF. CDR3 nucleotide sequence: TGTGCTAGTGGTTTGAGGGGGCTCCAGCGCTACACCTTC.

The chain has TRBV5-5 and TRBJ1-1, with TRBD1 as a possible D gene (5 bases). The CDR3 has 13 residues. V lost 5 bases and J 5 bases, leaving 13 bases between the germline ends. Per the germline V gene, CDR1 is SGHKS and CDR2 is YYEKEE (reference sequence). The CDR3 DNA follows: TGTGCCAGCAGACTTCAGGGAGATACTGAAGCTTTCTTT. Translating it yields CASRLQGDTEAFF.

The chain joins TRBV6-1 to TRBJ1-3, with no clear D. The germline V gene has CDR1 MNHNS and CDR2 SASEGT. With 4 bases removed from V and 0 bases from J, the gap between germline ends came to 7 bases. The CDR3 runs to 14 residues. CDR3 in amino acids: CASSVGASGNTIYF. Written as DNA, the CDR3 is TGTGCCAGCAGTGTAGGAGCCTCTGGAAACACCATATATTTT.

The rearrangement links TRBV6-1 to TRBJ1-5, with TRBD1 matching 9 bases. The trim removed 10 bases at V and 2 bases at J, leaving 6 bases unmatched. The CDR3 has 14 residues. Germline-derived CDR1 and CDR2 are MNHNS and SASEGT. As DNA, the CDR3 is TGTGCCACCCAGACAGGGGGAGGCAATCAGCCCCAGCATTTT. It is translated as CATQTGGGNQPQHF.

The J gene is TRBJ1-5, the V gene TRBV7-6, with D tentatively TRBD1 (5 bases). V was clipped by 5 bases and J by 5 bases, with 10 bases between them. Germline V gene sequence: CDR1 SGHVS, CDR2 FNYEAQ. This CDR3 comprises 13 residues. Written as DNA, the CDR3 is TGTGCCAGCAGCGCGCGGGGGGATCAGCCCCAGCATTTT. Its protein product is CASSARGDQPQHF.

V and J are TRBV6-5 and TRBJ1-4, with 7 bases aligning to TRBD1. Germline values: CDR1 MNHEY, CDR2 SVGAGI. The CDR3 has 15 residues. After removal of 0 bases from V and 5 bases from J, the junction contained 3 bases not matched to a gene. The CDR3 reads CASSYSGTVNEKLFF. The CDR3 nucleotides read TGTGCCAGCAGTTACTCTGGGACAGTAAATGAAAAACTGTTTTTT.

The V call is TRBV6-4, the J call TRBJ2-3, with D maybe TRBD1 (5 bases). Germline assignment: CDR1 MRHNA and CDR2 SNTAGT. CDR3 length: 13 residues. V was trimmed by 4 bases and J by 0 bases, leaving 5 bases between them. The CDR3 region is CASSGQSTDTQYF. In DNA, the CDR3 is TGTGCCAGCAGTGGACAGAGCACAGATACGCAGTATTTT.

The chain joins TRBV7-9 to TRBJ2-5; 7 bases agree with TRBD1. The J call may be incorrect, as the DNA end agrees better with TRBJ2-7. CDR1 is SEHNR, CDR2 FQNEAQ, per germline (reference sequence). The CDR3 has 14 residues. CDR3 coding DNA: TGTGCCAGCAGCTCCTCAGGGGGTAAATACGAGCAGTACTTC. Translating gives CASSSSGGKYEQYF.

This chain links TRBV11-2 with TRBJ2-7, with 8 positions matching TRBD1. This CDR3 region has 14 residues. Per germline, CDR1 SGHAT and CDR2 FQNNGV. The trim removed 5 bases at V and 2 bases at J, leaving 5 bases unmatched. This CDR3 reads CASSRTGTAYEQYF. In DNA, the CDR3 is TGTGCCAGCAGCCGGACAGGGACGGCCTACGAGCAGTACTTC.

The CDR3 region is CASSLRQSYGYTF. CDR3 bases: TGTGCCAGCAGTTTAAGGCAGTCCTATGGCTACACCTTC. The V call is TRBV28, the J call TRBJ1-2; D remains unclear. Germline CDR1 is MDHEN and CDR2 is SYDVKM. V lost 2 bases, J lost 4 bases, and 8 bases lay in between. CDR3 length: 13 residues.

The CDR3 DNA reads TGTGCCAGCAGTTTTCCAGGGGGGCCAGGGTCTGAGACCCAGTACTTC. This codes for CASSFPGGPGSETQYF. This rearrangement joins TRBV28 to TRBJ2-5, with a weak D call TRBD1 (7 bases). Trimming took off 3 bases at V and 5 bases at J, with 19 bases between the two ends. Germline V gives CDR1 MDHEN, CDR2 SYDVKM. The CDR3 totals 16 residues.

The J gene is TRBJ2-1, the V gene TRBV10-3; D ambiguous. The germline CDR1 and CDR2 sequences are ENHRY and SYGVKD. This CDR3 has 12 amino acids. V was shortened by 6 bases and J by 10 bases, with 13 bases between the two germline ends. The CDR3 loop is CAISPGAWEQFF. In DNA form, the CDR3 reads TGTGCCATCAGCCCCGGTGCTTGGGAGCAGTTCTTC.

The chain couples TRBV28 to TRBJ1-1; D gene unclear. V was clipped by 3 bases and J by 1 base, with 6 bases between them. Germline V gives CDR1 MDHEN, CDR2 SYDVKM. There are 13 residues in the CDR3. CDR3 coding DNA: TGTGCCAGCAGTTTCTCCGAGAACACTGAAGCTTTCTTT. This sequence encodes CASSFSENTEAFF.

The rearrangement uses TRBV10-3 and TRBJ1-5; weak D call: TRBD1 (5 bases). V lost 5 bases and J lost 4, with 9 bases in between. Germline CDR1 reads ENHRY; CDR2 reads SYGVKD. This CDR3 contains 13 residues. The CDR3 reads CAISPRGNQPQHF. CDR3 in DNA: TGTGCCATCAGTCCCCGGGGGAATCAGCCCCAGCATTTT.

This chain uses TRBV2 with TRBJ2-5; D is possibly TRBD2 (5 bases). Germline V CDR1 and CDR2: SNHLY, FYNNEI. CDR3 length: 14 residues. Trimming stripped 4 bases from V and 5 bases from J, with 14 bases between. CDR3 in amino acids: CASSGSKREETQYF. CDR3 coding DNA: TGTGCCAGCAGTGGTTCCAAAAGGGAGGAGACCCAGTACTTC.

CDR3 coding DNA: TGTGCCAGCTCACCACCCGGCGACAGGGAGCAGTTCTTC. Protein sequence: CASSPPGDREQFF. V gene TRBV18 combines with J gene TRBJ2-1, with D maybe TRBD1 (6 bases). V was trimmed by 0 bases and J by 10 bases, leaving 10 bases between them. CDR3 length: 13 residues. Germline V lookup: CDR1 KGHSH, CDR2 LQKENI.

The chain is built from TRBV10-3 and TRBJ1-1; 9 nucleotides align to TRBD1. This CDR3 spans 14 amino acids. Trimming at V came to 6 bases and at J to 2 bases, leaving 4 bases not matched to a gene. Germline CDR1 reads ENHRY; CDR2 reads SYGVKD. The CDR3 protein is CAIRLQGANTEAFF. CDR3 sequence (DNA): TGTGCCATCAGGCTACAGGGGGCTAACACTGAAGCTTTCTTT.

V gene TRBV11-2 combines with J gene TRBJ2-7, with D perhaps TRBD1 (6 bases). Trimming pared 5 bases from V and 2 bases from J, leaving 13 bases between. From germline, CDR1 is SGHAT and CDR2 FQNNGV. There are 14 residues in the CDR3. The CDR3 DNA follows: TGTGCCAGCAGCCGCTCGGGACAAACCTACGAGCAGTACTTC. Encoded protein: CASSRSGQTYEQYF. The full variable domain, in which reference TRBV11-2 and TRBJ2-7 provide the parts outside the CDR3, is EAGVAQSPRYKIIEKRQSVAFWCNPISGHATLYWYQQILGQGPKLLIQFQNNGVVDDSQLPKDRFSAERLKGVDSTLKIQPAKLEDSAVYLCASSRSGQTYEQYFGPGTRLTVT.